The TCR beta chain described here comes from a study of cytomegalovirus exposure and HLA in healthy donors (TCRdb year 2017). Context from the whole study: According to an earlier analysis of 550 to 700 of the donors, about 179 million T cells yielded some 110 million unique TCR beta sequences and around 280 Gb of sequence data. About five DR-DQ haplotypes were treated as single units for association and clustering because of strong linkage in the cohort. Using immunosequencing, the study profiled T cell repertoires from roughly 650 subjects and related those repertoires to cytomegalovirus serostatus. The study aimed to test whether signatures of past pathogen exposure could be identified by cataloging public T cell receptors. Rather than using new phenotypic data, the later analysis identified candidate immune exposures from TCR beta sequences and from how often those sequences occurred across donors. To predict cytomegalovirus infection status, the study combined high-throughput TCR immunosequencing, statistical association of individual TCRs with disease status, and machine learning. Among the roughly 370 genotyped donors, about 83% belonged to the genetic ancestry cluster associated with self-reported Caucasian donors. Across around 400 genotyped donors of the cohort, an average of about 250,000 unique TCR beta nucleotide sequences per donor were sequenced, and around 20% of those sequences were non-productive. Donor age, sex, ethnicity and CMV serostatus were compiled together with the repertoire data. Class I and class II HLA loci were covered by the typing at four-digit resolution. In addition to the first cohort of 500 to 850 subjects, a separate validation cohort of around 110 different subjects was used. An earlier analysis of several hundred of the donors applied high-throughput TCR beta sequencing to assess whether each TCR beta V gene segment acted as functional or pseudogenic. All discovery cohort repertoires had been generated on a single sequencing platform. Typing coverage varied by locus: roughly 629-630 donors for A, B, C, DRB1 and DQB1; approximately 520 for DQA1; over 600 for DPA1; 400 to 480 for DPB1. A later genetic analysis used genome-wide SNP genotypes for about 65% of the 666 donors, treating that subset as a discovery cohort. An early release covering just under 650 HLA-typed donors comprised about 300 gigabases of sequencing data and tens of millions of unique TCR sequences. To study patterns of TCR occurrence, a later analysis re-analyzed previously published TCR beta repertoires from 650 to 750 donors and added high-resolution HLA genotyping.

Receptor libraries were prepared by the immunoSEQ multiplex PCR assay. For the multiplex PCR, a mixture combining 60 forward primers for TCR Vbeta segments and 13 reverse primers for TCR Jbeta segments was used. Amplification of the CDR3 region of rearranged TCR beta genes was performed with a multiplex PCR assay on genomic DNA. The amplified TCR beta libraries were sequenced on the Illumina HiSeq System as 87-base-pair reads. The authors' analysis ran thus. A later analysis tallied tens of millions of unique TCR beta chains across the 666 repertoires, and approximately 12 million of those chains were shared by two or more donors. Raw reads were error-corrected and collapsed into unique sequences with a nearest-neighbor algorithm that merged closely related sequences to remove PCR and sequencing errors. V, D and J gene segments were assigned by aligning CDR3 sequences to IMGT reference sequences. Each retained sequence needed at least a six-nucleotide match to both a V gene segment and a J gene segment. Rearrangements were classified as productive when the CDR3 lacked stop codons and remained in frame with V and J, and all other rearrangements were classified as non-productive. Following IMGT convention, CDR3 was defined as the stretch from the second conserved V-encoded cysteine up to the conserved J-encoded phenylalanine. The earlier analysis of some 600 of the donors excluded sequences that lacked an unambiguous match to a single V gene segment. An earlier analysis of about 600 of the donors called V segments functional above 56.7% productive rearrangements and segregating when the between-donor standard deviation exceeded 5%. A statistical classification framework was built to diagnose cytomegalovirus status from the catalog of TCR beta chain sequences. V and J gene assignment, in a later analysis, came from comparing TCR nucleotide sequences with IMGT/GENE-DB human TR gene sequences. In a later analysis, CDR3 sequences and most-parsimonious VDJ recombination scenarios were assigned using the TCRdist pipeline. In a later analysis, every TCR beta chain was defined by the combination of its CDR3 amino acid sequence and its V-gene family, and reads without a unique V-gene family were dropped. In a later analysis, fewer than 600 highly shared, low-generation-probability nucleotide sequences were removed to address suspected cross-contamination and a sequencing artifact. For each public chain, a later analysis derived a clonal expansion index from normalized ranks of inferred template counts within each repertoire. A later analysis computed generation probabilities with a VDJ recombination model fitted to out-of-frame rearrangements, and checked the results against IGoR. In a later analysis, TCR-TCR, TCR-HLA and TCR-CMV co-occurrence was scored with hypergeometric tests, and a repertoire-size bias correction was applied to TCR pairs. False discovery rates were estimated in a later analysis by permuting HLA or CMV assignments 20 times. In a later analysis, co-occurring TCRs were grouped using DBSCAN, with TCRdist sequence similarity added in when clustering inside HLA-allele-positive subsets. Co-occurrence clustering excluded repertoires with fewer than 30,000 or more than 120,000 public chains, plus five with anomalous nucleotide sharing. TCRdb mirrors the immuneACCESS table, restricted to in-frame sequences. Some clones are absent from its copies; in checked studies, under half trace to an unresolved V gene, and the reason for the others is unknown. The V and J calls and clone size were taken over from that table, and D and trimming were inferred from the DNA. The sample records fewer than 200,000 clones, approximately 76% of which are singletons. The top ten hold about 1.3% of the sample.

Points the paper makes about the study in general: According to the authors, the approach could potentially be generalized to other disease states and immunological phenotypes. CMV serostatus was the only immune exposure information available for the cohort. Specific HLA alleles were associated with 18,000 or so TCR beta sequences at a false discovery rate of 0.05 in a later analysis. Across donors, most TCR sequences were observed very rarely, whereas some public TCRs were present in many individuals. In a later analysis, TCR association rates were found to vary across HLA loci, with the most associated TCRs seen for DRB1 alleles and the fewest for HLA-C alleles. A few of the identified cytomegalovirus-associated TCR beta chains were confirmed in vitro to be specific for cytomegalovirus antigens. A cluster of highly shared sequence variants was judged likely to represent a technical artifact of the sequencing pipeline. Strong co-occurrence of HLA alleles, especially DR and DQ, made assigning TCR associations to individual alleles difficult. In this cohort, only TCR beta chains were sequenced, and detectable features were limited by the absence of alpha or paired-chain data. In the study, around 160 TCR beta chains were listed as associated with cytomegalovirus. Sequencing depth was assumed to be roughly uniform across donors in the presence/absence analyses, though that assumption may not hold. Because HLA typing was unavailable for some donors at each locus, only the typed subset was used in association tests. Because the 87-base-pair reads could not distinguish some IMGT-functional V segments, including TRBV6-2 and TRBV6-3, those segments were excluded. V-gene and J-gene trimming of TCR beta chains was associated with a missense DCLRE1C variant in a later genetic analysis, and the association was replicated in an independent cohort. A further reported finding was that TCR beta sequences accurately predicted the HLA-A and HLA-B alleles for most subjects in the first cohort. Broadly in line with IMGT annotations, most TCR beta V segments showed up in productive rearrangements about 90% or about 30% of the time in an earlier analysis of around 600 of the donors. According to a later genetic analysis, donors in an Asian-associated ancestry cluster had fewer N-insertions in productive TCRs than the roughly 660-donor mean. In a later analysis, HLA-associated TCR beta chains showed more clonal expansion and lower generation probabilities than non-associated chains that were equally common. Correlated functional status among segregating V segments might reflect linkage disequilibrium, but an unknown experimental factor could not be ruled out. According to a later analysis, most CMV-associated TCR beta chains appeared to be HLA-restricted, and the HLA associations seemed to be driven largely by CMV exposure. Because counts were too low, about 15 rarely observed V segments, including chromosome 9 orphons, were left out of the earlier analysis of 587 of the donors. Cytomegalovirus status was reported to be diagnosed by the classifier with high specificity and sensitivity in both the original and validation cohorts. Several of the top co-occurrence clusters appeared to be linked to parvovirus B19, influenza, CMV and Epstein-Barr virus, according to a later analysis.

V trim: 0 bases; J trim: 9 bases; unmatched bases: 10. CDR1 and CDR2 are read off the germline V gene as MGHRA and YSYEKL. The CDR3 runs 16 amino acids, cysteine and phenylalanine included. Only the CDR3 part of the read is kept: 48 bases, read in frame from the first base. This clone was detected only a few times. Its recognized antigen is unknown. Within one base of it there is no much larger clone, and no base qualities were kept. The cohort consisted of 650 to 700 healthy bone marrow donors. At the time of sampling, all cohort members were nominally healthy, though unrecorded immune exposures were likely present. The donor was CMV seronegative and belonged to the group of roughly 330 seronegative cohort members. A peripheral blood sample was collected from each donor, and TCR beta sequencing was performed on peripheral blood mononuclear cells. The Qiagen DNeasy Blood Extraction Kit was used to extract genomic DNA from the blood cell samples.

The V and J genes are TRBV4-1 and TRBJ2-5, with 10 bases aligning to TRBD2. Sequencing input: PBMCs. The TCR originated in a man aged 55 to 70 in good health and CMV-seronegative. The nucleotides are TGCGCCAGCAGCCAAGAAATTAGAGCGGGAGGGTCTTCCCAGTACTTC. This codes for CASSQEIRAGGSSQYF.